One sample yielded the 14 T cell receptor beta chains listed below, sequenced in a study of blood T cell repertoires in COVID-19. Profiled with immunoSEQ multiplex PCR; TCRdb holds only in-frame clones, not every one. The table includes about 35,000 clones, about 83% detected once. The material sequenced was peripheral blood. Every receptor here comes from a man aged 45-65 years with acute or convalescent COVID-19.

The chain combines TRBV10-3 with TRBJ2-2; 7 bases are a match to TRBD1. V lost 7 bases and J lost 0; bases outside the gene matches: 8. Germline CDR1 and CDR2: ENHRY and SYGVKD. This CDR3 contains 16 residues. The CDR3 reads CAITDSGTANTGELFF. The CDR3 bases are TGTGCCATCACTGATTCCGGGACAGCGAACACCGGGGAGCTGTTTTTT.

The chain links TRBV2 to TRBJ2-2; 7 positions agree with TRBD1. The junction had 12 bases not matched to a gene; V was cut back by 11 bases and J by 6 bases. Germline-derived CDR1 and CDR2 are SNHLY and FYNNEI. This CDR3 region has 14 residues. For the CDR3, the DNA is TGTGCCGGAGAGACAGGGTTGCGGGCCGGGGAGCTGTTTTTT. Translation gives CAGETGLRAGELFF. Full variable domain (remainder filled in from reference TRBV2 and TRBJ2-2): EPEVTQTPSHQVTQMGQEVILRCVPISNHLYFYWYRQILGQKVEFLVSFYNNEISEKSEIFDDQFSVERPDGSNFTLKIRSTKLEDSAMYFCAGETGLRAGELFFGEGSRLTVL.

The chain is built from TRBV5-6 and TRBJ1-1; unclear D gene. This CDR3 comprises 14 residues. V shed 2 bases and J shed 1 base, with 9 bases lying between them. The V gene's germline CDR1 is SGHDT and CDR2 YYEEEE. The CDR3 region is CASSFSRRNTEAFF. The CDR3 nucleotides are TGTGCCAGCAGCTTCTCACGGAGGAACACTGAAGCTTTCTTT.

This clone was counted between two and nine times. The chain combines TRBV9 with TRBJ1-1; D is perhaps TRBD1 (6 bases). The CDR3 runs 15 residues. Trimming took off 3 bases at V and 2 bases at J, with 14 bases between the two ends. The germline V gene has CDR1 SGDLS and CDR2 YYNGEE. The CDR3: CASSAGTGLNTEAFF. Written as DNA, the CDR3 is TGTGCCAGCAGCGCAGGAACAGGGTTAAACACTGAAGCTTTCTTT.

This clone was seen only once. V is TRBV11-3 and J is TRBJ1-1; no reliable D call. The CDR3 is 15 residues long. With 4 bases removed from V and 0 bases from J, the gap between germline ends came to 12 bases. CDR1 is SGHNT, CDR2 YENEEA, per germline. The CDR3 spells CASSSNSLMNTEAFF. The CDR3 nucleotides are TGTGCCAGCAGCTCCAACAGTTTAATGAACACTGAAGCTTTCTTT.

This clone was detected only a few times. The chain carries TRBV2 and TRBJ2-1, with D possibly matching TRBD2 (5 bases). This CDR3 comprises 16 residues. Germline CDR1 SNHLY, CDR2 FYNNEI. V lost 2 bases and J 5 bases, leaving 16 bases between the germline ends. The CDR3 nucleotides read TGTGCCAGCAGTGAACGGGCTAGCCAACTCAACAATGAGCAGTTCTTC. Protein: CASSERASQLNNEQFF.

The count of this clone is one. The chain uses TRBV9 and TRBJ2-1; D gene ambiguous. The CDR3 consists of 12 residues. Trimming removed 3 bases at V and 4 bases at J, with 5 bases between. Germline CDR1 SGDLS, CDR2 YYNGEE. CDR3 protein: CASSGVYNEQFF. The CDR3 coding sequence is TGTGCCAGCAGCGGAGTTTACAATGAGCAGTTCTTC.

This chain links TRBV13 with TRBJ2-1; TRBD2 agrees at 12 bases. CDR1 and CDR2 (germline): PRHDT, FYEKMQ (reference sequence). V shed 5 bases, J shed 0 bases, and the junction held 11 bases outside the gene matches. The CDR3 is 19 amino acids. DNA of the CDR3: TGTGCCAGCAGCGCACCTAGCGGGGGGGCCTTTCGCTCCTACAATGAGCAGTTCTTC. As protein: CASSAPSGGAFRSYNEQFF.

The rearrangement uses TRBV5-1 and TRBJ2-5, with 12 bases that match TRBD2. The V gene's germline CDR1 is SGHRS and CDR2 YFSETQ. This CDR3 has 17 residues. V lost 1 base, J lost 4 bases, and 8 bases stayed unmatched. Written as DNA, the CDR3 is TGCGCCAGCAGCTTGCTGCTAGCGGGAGGGGAAGGAGAGACCCAGTACTTC. It encodes CASSLLLAGGEGETQYF.

J is TRBJ2-7 and V is TRBV19; 13 bases are shared with TRBD2. With 6 bases clipped from V and 3 bases from J, the junction kept 5 bases outside the gene matches. The CDR3 runs to 15 residues. Per germline, CDR1 LNHDA and CDR2 SQIVND (reference sequence). The CDR3 DNA is TGTGCCAGTAGCATACTAGCGGGAGGGTTCTACGAGCAGTACTTC. It specifies CASSILAGGFYEQYF.

The V and J genes are TRBV25-1 and TRBJ2-1; 7 nucleotides match TRBD1. After removal of 6 bases from V and 8 bases from J, the junction contained 10 bases not matched to a gene. Germline V gene sequence: CDR1 MGHDK, CDR2 SYGVNS. This CDR3 region has 14 residues. Here the CDR3 DNA reads TGTGCCAGCAGCCCCGGCGACAGGGCCCATGAGCAGTTCTTC. As protein: CASSPGDRAHEQFF. The whole variable domain, remainder taken from reference TRBV25-1 and TRBJ2-1, is EADIYQTPRYLVIGTGKKITLECSQTMGHDKMYWYQQDPGMELHLIHYSYGVNSTEKGDLSSESTVSRIRTEHFPLTLESARPSHTSQYLCASSPGDRAHEQFFGPGTRLTVL.

The chain recombines TRBV15 with TRBJ2-1; 12 positions match TRBD2. Trimming removed 0 bases from V and 11 bases from J; junction bases left unmatched: 8. Germline V gene sequence: CDR1 LNHNV, CDR2 YYDKDF (reference sequence). The CDR3 is made up of 16 amino acids. The CDR3 region has the DNA TGTGCCACCAGCAGAGATCGTCTAGCGGGAGGGGCTCAGCAGTTCTTC. This encodes CATSRDRLAGGAQQFF.

This sequence joins TRBV28 and TRBJ1-2, with 10 bases lining up with TRBD1. The germline V gene encodes CDR1 MDHEN and CDR2 SYDVKM. There are 15 residues in the CDR3. The V segment lost 4 bases and the J segment 8 bases; nucleotides outside the gene matches: 10. In DNA, the CDR3 is TGTGCCAGCAGTTCACCGGGACAGGGGCCCCGGGGCTACACCTTC. Its translation is CASSSPGQGPRGYTF.

The chain employs TRBV24-1 and TRBJ2-7; TRBD1 matches 9 bases. CDR1 and CDR2 from the germline V gene are KGHDR and SFDVKD. This CDR3 comprises 15 residues. V lost 3 bases and J lost 5; bases outside the gene matches: 7. The CDR3 DNA reads as TGTGCCACCAGTGATCCCGGGACAGGGAACGACGAGCAGTACTTC. It yields the protein CATSDPGTGNDEQYF.